A selection of T cell receptor beta chains follows, all from one sample in a study of radiotherapy plus CTLA-4 blockade in lung cancer. Measured with immunoSEQ multiplex PCR; TCRdb has only the in-frame clones, and not every one. Among more than 75,000 clones listed, 65% to 80% were seen once. The material was peripheral blood, obtained from a patient treated with radiotherapy plus ipilimumab. The receptors were gathered from a human donor with non-small cell lung cancer who had a partial response to radiotherapy plus ipilimumab. Some clones in this sample may be carry-over from other donors' samples. The CDR3 runs from the conserved cysteine through the conserved F or W. The D gene is left open where the match is weak. Not all rows give a size; the values are once, few, many and, for expanded clones, a class.

CDR3aa: CASSFRLAGGGDEQFF
CDR3nt: TGTGCCAGCAGCTTCAGACTAGCGGGAGGGGGGGATGAGCAGTTCTTC
abundance: .
d_gene: TRBD2
v_gene: TRBV9
j_gene: TRBJ2-1

CDR3aa: CASSSPLLNTDTQYF
CDR3nt: TGTGCCAGCAGCTCCCCCCTCCTAAACACAGATACGCAGTATTTT
abundance: .
d_gene: .
v_gene: TRBV11-2
j_gene: TRBJ2-3

CDR3aa: CASSYSNLVSPLHF
CDR3nt: TGTGCCAGCAGTTACTCGAACCTAGTTTCACCCCTCCACTTT
abundance: few
d_gene: .
v_gene: TRBV6-6
j_gene: TRBJ1-6

CDR3aa: CASSLFSGWGQPQHF
CDR3nt: TGCGCCAGCAGCTTGTTTTCAGGGTGGGGTCAGCCCCAGCATTTT
abundance: .
d_gene: .
v_gene: TRBV5-1
j_gene: TRBJ1-5

CDR3aa: CASSSRGRSGGISDTQYF
CDR3nt: TGTGCCAGCAGCTCCCGAGGGCGGAGCGGGGGGATCTCAGATACGCAGTATTTT
abundance: .
d_gene: TRBD2
v_gene: TRBV7-3
j_gene: TRBJ2-3

CDR3aa: CASSYTFEQYF
CDR3nt: TGTGCCAGCAGTTATACTTTCGAGCAGTACTTC
abundance: few
d_gene: .
v_gene: TRBV6-1
j_gene: TRBJ2-7

CDR3aa: CASSQRSGQGNEQFF
CDR3nt: TGTGCCAGCAGCCAAAGGTCAGGGCAGGGCAATGAGCAGTTCTTC
abundance: .
d_gene: .
v_gene: TRBV16
j_gene: TRBJ2-1

CDR3aa: CASSRDRAYEQYF
CDR3nt: TGTGCCAGCTCACGGGACAGGGCCTACGAGCAGTACTTC
abundance: .
d_gene: TRBD1
v_gene: TRBV18
j_gene: TRBJ2-7

CDR3aa: CSVGGLRLGVTQYF
CDR3nt: TGCAGCGTTGGGGGGTTACGACTAGGGGTGACCCAGTACTTC
abundance: .
d_gene: .
v_gene: TRBV29-1
j_gene: TRBJ2-5

CDR3aa: CASRRDRGPTGELFF
CDR3nt: TGTGCCAGCAGACGGGACAGGGGGCCTACCGGGGAGCTGTTTTTT
abundance: few
d_gene: TRBD1
v_gene: TRBV7-8
j_gene: TRBJ2-2

CDR3aa: CASSIWGQYNEQFF
CDR3nt: TGTGCCAGTAGTATCTGGGGACAGTATAATGAGCAGTTCTTC
abundance: many
d_gene: TRBD1
v_gene: TRBV19
j_gene: TRBJ2-1

CDR3aa: CASSLDPSLGETQYF
CDR3nt: TGCGCCAGCAGCTTGGATCCTAGCTTAGGAGAGACCCAGTACTTC
abundance: once
d_gene: .
v_gene: TRBV5-1
j_gene: TRBJ2-5

CDR3aa: CASSRTGEGTEAFF
CDR3nt: TGTGCCAGCAGCCGGACAGGGGAGGGCACTGAAGCTTTCTTT
abundance: .
d_gene: TRBD1
v_gene: TRBV11-2
j_gene: TRBJ1-1

CDR3aa: CASSPHRQGGTEAFF
CDR3nt: TGTGCCAGCAGTCCACATCGACAGGGGGGCACTGAAGCTTTCTTT
abundance: .
d_gene: TRBD1
v_gene: TRBV28
j_gene: TRBJ1-1

CDR3aa: CASSFSREGEKLFF
CDR3nt: TGTGCCAGCAGCTTTAGCCGTGAGGGTGAAAAACTGTTTTTT
abundance: .
d_gene: .
v_gene: TRBV5-8
j_gene: TRBJ1-4

CDR3aa: CAIREAGVAQYF
CDR3nt: TGTGCCATCCGGGAAGCGGGAGTTGCGCAGTACTTC
abundance: .
d_gene: TRBD2
v_gene: TRBV10-3
j_gene: TRBJ2-5

CDR3aa: CASSLTSSQETQYF
CDR3nt: TGTGCCAGCAGTTTGACTAGTTCTCAAGAGACCCAGTACTTC
abundance: once
d_gene: .
v_gene: TRBV6-5
j_gene: TRBJ2-5

CDR3aa: CAWTPGLAGEVPYF
CDR3nt: TGTGCCTGGACGCCGGGACTAGCGGGAGAAGTACCGTACTTC
abundance: .
d_gene: TRBD2
v_gene: TRBV30
j_gene: TRBJ2-4

CDR3aa: CASSPPGQTSGNTIYF
CDR3nt: TGTGCCAGCAGCCCTCCAGGACAGACCTCTGGAAACACCATATATTTT
abundance: .
d_gene: .
v_gene: TRBV7-9
j_gene: TRBJ1-3

CDR3aa: CASSQKSGGAYNEQFF
CDR3nt: TGTGCCAGCAGCCAGAAAAGCGGGGGGGCCTACAATGAGCAGTTCTTC
abundance: .
d_gene: TRBD2
v_gene: TRBV14
j_gene: TRBJ2-1

CDR3aa: CAGQGQGTRKLFF
CDR3nt: TGTGCCGGACAGGGGCAGGGGACCAGAAAACTGTTTTTT
abundance: .
d_gene: TRBD1
v_gene: TRBV6-5
j_gene: TRBJ1-4

CDR3aa: CASSPGTGTNSYGYTF
CDR3nt: TGTGCCAGCAGCCCGGGTACCGGAACCAACTCCTATGGCTACACCTTC
abundance: .
d_gene: .
v_gene: TRBV9
j_gene: TRBJ1-2

CDR3aa: CASSNPGLAGYEQYF
CDR3nt: TGTGCCAGCAGTAATCCGGGACTAGCTGGCTACGAGCAGTACTTC
abundance: .
d_gene: TRBD2
v_gene: TRBV2
j_gene: TRBJ2-7

CDR3aa: CASYNELAGTYEQYF
CDR3nt: TGTGCCAGCTACAACGAACTAGCGGGGACATACGAGCAGTACTTC
abundance: once
d_gene: TRBD2
v_gene: TRBV6-1
j_gene: TRBJ2-7

CDR3aa: CASSLGRGDPHEQFF
CDR3nt: TGTGCCAGCAGCTTAGGGCGGGGGGACCCCCATGAGCAGTTCTTC
abundance: .
d_gene: TRBD2
v_gene: TRBV7-2
j_gene: TRBJ2-1

CDR3aa: CASSSLGQGVYEQYF
CDR3nt: TGTGCCAGCAGTTCCCTAGGACAGGGAGTATACGAGCAGTACTTC
abundance: .
d_gene: TRBD1
v_gene: TRBV5-6
j_gene: TRBJ2-7

CDR3aa: CASSLGTGGDGLFF
CDR3nt: TGTGCCAGCTCACTCGGGACAGGGGGCGACGGACTGTTTTTT
abundance: few
d_gene: TRBD1
v_gene: TRBV18
j_gene: TRBJ1-4

CDR3aa: CASSLGEGNEQYF
CDR3nt: TGTGCCAGCTCCCTTGGGGAGGGGAACGAGCAGTACTTC
abundance: .
d_gene: TRBD2
v_gene: TRBV18
j_gene: TRBJ2-7

CDR3aa: CASSVDVTGATDTQYF
CDR3nt: TGTGCCAGCAGCGTAGATGTGACAGGGGCGACAGATACGCAGTATTTT
abundance: .
d_gene: TRBD1
v_gene: TRBV9
j_gene: TRBJ2-3

CDR3aa: CASTDWTGGYGYTF
CDR3nt: TGTGCCAGCACCGACTGGACAGGGGGGTATGGCTACACCTTC
abundance: .
d_gene: TRBD1
v_gene: TRBV7-2
j_gene: TRBJ1-2

CDR3aa: CATSRGGGQMYNSPLHF
CDR3nt: TGTGCCACCAGCAGGGGCGGCGGACAGATGTATAATTCACCCCTCCACTTT
abundance: .
d_gene: .
v_gene: TRBV15
j_gene: TRBJ1-6

CDR3aa: CASSGQGGRVSEPQHF
CDR3nt: TGTGCCAGCAGTGGACAGGGGGGGAGGGTATCGGAGCCCCAGCATTTT
abundance: .
d_gene: TRBD1
v_gene: TRBV28
j_gene: TRBJ1-5

CDR3aa: CASSEAGRNGYTF
CDR3nt: TGTGCCAGCAGTGAAGCAGGGAGGAATGGCTACACCTTC
abundance: .
d_gene: .
v_gene: TRBV2
j_gene: TRBJ1-2

CDR3aa: CASSPLDRAGYTF
CDR3nt: TGTGCCAGCAGCCCGCTGGACAGGGCCGGCTACACCTTC
abundance: once
d_gene: TRBD1
v_gene: TRBV6-1
j_gene: TRBJ1-2

CDR3aa: CASSSRWSGAGETQYF
CDR3nt: TGTGCCAGCAGCTCCCGGTGGAGCGGGGCGGGAGAGACCCAGTACTTC
abundance: .
d_gene: TRBD2
v_gene: TRBV13
j_gene: TRBJ2-5

CDR3aa: CALGLLAGHNEQFF
CDR3nt: TGTGCCCTAGGGCTCCTAGCGGGACACAATGAGCAGTTCTTC
abundance: once
d_gene: TRBD2
v_gene: TRBV5-3
j_gene: TRBJ2-1

CDR3aa: CASSPAGGGRQETQYF
CDR3nt: TGCGCCAGCAGCCCGGCGGGGGGGGGACGCCAAGAGACCCAGTACTTC
abundance: .
d_gene: TRBD2
v_gene: TRBV5-1
j_gene: TRBJ2-5

CDR3aa: CASRGTSGNTDTQYF
CDR3nt: TGTGCCAGCAGAGGGACTAGCGGGAACACAGATACGCAGTATTTT
abundance: .
d_gene: TRBD2
v_gene: TRBV2
j_gene: TRBJ2-3

CDR3aa: CAWSGTTNTGELFF
CDR3nt: TGTGCCTGGAGTGGTACAACAAACACCGGGGAGCTGTTTTTT
abundance: .
d_gene: .
v_gene: TRBV30
j_gene: TRBJ2-2

CDR3aa: CASSHLPQGPHEQYF
CDR3nt: TGTGCCAGCAGCCACCTCCCACAGGGGCCCCACGAGCAGTACTTC
abundance: once
d_gene: .
v_gene: TRBV21-1
j_gene: TRBJ2-7

CDR3aa: CAWTLDRTQYF
CDR3nt: TGTGCCTGGACCCTCGACAGGACACAGTACTTC
abundance: .
d_gene: .
v_gene: TRBV30
j_gene: TRBJ2-7

CDR3aa: CASSYSDYGYTF
CDR3nt: TGTGCCAGCAGTTACAGTGACTATGGCTACACCTTC
abundance: .
d_gene: .
v_gene: TRBV28
j_gene: TRBJ1-2

CDR3aa: CASSEASGPQETQYF
CDR3nt: TGTGCCAGCAGTGAAGCTTCCGGTCCCCAAGAGACCCAGTACTTC
abundance: .
d_gene: .
v_gene: TRBV6-1
j_gene: TRBJ2-5

CDR3aa: CASSLRRGFASYEQYF
CDR3nt: TGTGCCAGCAGTTTACGGCGGGGTTTTGCCTCCTACGAGCAGTACTTC
abundance: .
d_gene: .
v_gene: TRBV28
j_gene: TRBJ2-7

CDR3aa: CSAQVAGGPGEQYF
CDR3nt: TGCAGCGCCCAGGTAGCGGGAGGGCCGGGAGAGCAGTACTTC
abundance: .
d_gene: TRBD2
v_gene: TRBV29-1
j_gene: TRBJ2-7

CDR3aa: CASTRDSSNQPQHF
CDR3nt: TGTGCCAGCACTAGAGACAGTAGCAATCAGCCCCAGCATTTT
abundance: .
d_gene: .
v_gene: TRBV2
j_gene: TRBJ1-5

CDR3aa: CAISESGTGANYGYTF
CDR3nt: TGTGCCATCAGTGAGTCAGGGACAGGGGCTAACTATGGCTACACCTTC
abundance: .
d_gene: TRBD1
v_gene: TRBV10-3
j_gene: TRBJ1-2

CDR3aa: CASSLSGVEKLFF
CDR3nt: TGTGCCAGCAGCTTGTCGGGGGTTGAAAAACTGTTTTTT
abundance: .
d_gene: .
v_gene: TRBV5-4
j_gene: TRBJ1-4

CDR3aa: CASKVRGGRSNQPQHF
CDR3nt: TGTGCCAGCAAGGTAAGGGGAGGAAGAAGCAATCAGCCCCAGCATTTT
abundance: .
d_gene: .
v_gene: TRBV28
j_gene: TRBJ1-5

CDR3aa: CAWASTGGARGNTEAFF
CDR3nt: TGTGCCTGGGCTTCGACAGGGGGCGCGCGGGGGAACACTGAAGCTTTCTTT
abundance: .
d_gene: TRBD1
v_gene: TRBV30
j_gene: TRBJ1-1

CDR3aa: CASSLGLNSQPQHF
CDR3nt: TGTGCCAGCAGCTTGGGTCTGAACAGCCAGCCCCAGCATTTT
abundance: .
d_gene: .
v_gene: TRBV7-8
j_gene: TRBJ1-5

CDR3aa: CASSRTGTLETQYF
CDR3nt: TGTGCCAGCAGCAGAACAGGTACCTTAGAGACCCAGTACTTC
abundance: .
d_gene: .
v_gene: TRBV28
j_gene: TRBJ2-5

CDR3aa: CASSRRGGNTIYF
CDR3nt: TGTGCCAGCAGCCGCCGCGGGGGAAACACCATATATTTT
abundance: .
d_gene: .
v_gene: TRBV27
j_gene: TRBJ1-3

CDR3aa: CASSNSGHSYEQYF
CDR3nt: TGTGCCAGCAGCAATTCAGGGCATTCCTACGAGCAGTACTTC
abundance: few
d_gene: .
v_gene: TRBV2
j_gene: TRBJ2-7

CDR3aa: CASSTGQLNTEAFF
CDR3nt: TGTGCCAGCAGCACGGGACAGCTTAACACTGAAGCTTTCTTT
abundance: few
d_gene: TRBD1
v_gene: TRBV5-4
j_gene: TRBJ1-1

CDR3aa: CASSVGGWSSYNEQFF
CDR3nt: TGTGCCAGCAGCGTCGGCGGGTGGAGCTCCTACAATGAGCAGTTCTTC
abundance: .
d_gene: .
v_gene: TRBV9
j_gene: TRBJ2-1

CDR3aa: CASSSLPTSSGNTIYF
CDR3nt: TGTGCCAGCAGTTCTTTACCTACGAGCTCTGGAAACACCATATATTTT
abundance: .
d_gene: .
v_gene: TRBV6-6
j_gene: TRBJ1-3

CDR3aa: CSVRLAGGLSPYNEQFF
CDR3nt: TGCAGCGTGCGACTAGCGGGAGGGCTCAGTCCCTACAATGAGCAGTTCTTC
abundance: .
d_gene: TRBD2
v_gene: TRBV29-1
j_gene: TRBJ2-1

CDR3aa: CASSSQTGQAGELFF
CDR3nt: TGTGCCAGCAGTTCACAAACCGGACAGGCCGGGGAGCTGTTTTTT
abundance: once
d_gene: TRBD1
v_gene: TRBV6-5
j_gene: TRBJ2-2

CDR3aa: CASPPGEWGTEAFF
CDR3nt: TGTGCCAGCCCCCCAGGGGAATGGGGCACTGAAGCTTTCTTT
abundance: .
d_gene: .
v_gene: TRBV6-1
j_gene: TRBJ1-1